The present TCR beta chain was sequenced within a study of T cell responses to AZD1222 COVID-19 vaccine. Produced via immunoSEQ multiplex PCR; TCRdb's table is partial and in-frame only. The repertoire holds over 130,000 clones, more than 85% seen once, with 5.1% in the top ten. The CDR3 sequence is 14 residues long. Trimming took off 10 bases at V and 4 bases at J, with 19 bases between the two ends. The germline V gene has CDR1 ENHRY and CDR2 SYGVKD. Here the sequenced sample was peripheral blood, taken on day 0 of AZD1222 vaccination. The sequence was collected from an adult in good health. The chain recombines TRBV10-3 with TRBJ1-1, with D perhaps matching TRBD1 (6 bases). CDR3 residues: CATQAVLGATEAFF. The CDR3 DNA sequence: TGTGCCACCCAGGCTGTTCTGGGGGCCACTGAAGCTTTCTTT.